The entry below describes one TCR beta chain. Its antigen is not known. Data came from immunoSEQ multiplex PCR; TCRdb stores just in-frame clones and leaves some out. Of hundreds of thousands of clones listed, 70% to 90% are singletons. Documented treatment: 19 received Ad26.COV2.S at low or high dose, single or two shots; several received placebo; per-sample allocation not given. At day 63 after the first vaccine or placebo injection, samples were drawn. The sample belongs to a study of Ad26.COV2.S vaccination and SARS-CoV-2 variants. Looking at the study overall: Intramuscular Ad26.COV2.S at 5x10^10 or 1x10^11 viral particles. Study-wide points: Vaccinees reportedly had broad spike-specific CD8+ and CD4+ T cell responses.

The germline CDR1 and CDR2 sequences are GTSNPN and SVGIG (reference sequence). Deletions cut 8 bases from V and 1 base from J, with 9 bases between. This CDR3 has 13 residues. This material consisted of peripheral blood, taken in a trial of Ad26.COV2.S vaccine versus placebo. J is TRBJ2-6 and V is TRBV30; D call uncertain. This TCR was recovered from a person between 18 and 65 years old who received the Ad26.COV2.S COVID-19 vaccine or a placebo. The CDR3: CAHLGSGANVLTF. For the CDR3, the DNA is TGTGCCCATCTGGGGTCTGGGGCCAACGTCCTGACTTTC.